This record looks at one T cell receptor beta chain sequence and its context. Antigen specificity is unknown. The V gene's germline CDR1 is MNHEY and CDR2 SMNVEV (reference sequence). The CDR3 runs 13 residues. V was cut by 4 bases and J by 3 bases, with 9 bases left in between. The sample belongs to a study of blood T cells in healthy people across ages. Study-wide results and caveats: Diversity figures based on one million T cells were deemed too low. Significant beta diversity loss was already apparent by age roughly 44, declining roughly linearly. For the donors, CMV status was unknown and possibly confounded expanded clonotype changes.

The authors ran a second PCR of about 7 to 12 cycles using a sample-barcoded 5' primer and a J-beta primer mix. Each cDNA was tagged by a template-switch adaptor containing 12 random nucleotides. From the 5' RACE reads, TCRdb called clonotypes with MiXCR, one entry per CDR3 protein. The sample has about 1.4 million distinct CDR3 sequences; approximately 59% are singletons. The sequence was obtained from a man aged 18-30 years in good health. The sequencing sample was made of blood. The rearrangement uses TRBV27 and TRBJ2-5; D unclear. This chain's CDR3 is CASSWSIKETQYF. CDR3 nucleotide sequence: TGTGCCAGCAGTTGGAGCATAAAAGAGACCCAGTACTTC.